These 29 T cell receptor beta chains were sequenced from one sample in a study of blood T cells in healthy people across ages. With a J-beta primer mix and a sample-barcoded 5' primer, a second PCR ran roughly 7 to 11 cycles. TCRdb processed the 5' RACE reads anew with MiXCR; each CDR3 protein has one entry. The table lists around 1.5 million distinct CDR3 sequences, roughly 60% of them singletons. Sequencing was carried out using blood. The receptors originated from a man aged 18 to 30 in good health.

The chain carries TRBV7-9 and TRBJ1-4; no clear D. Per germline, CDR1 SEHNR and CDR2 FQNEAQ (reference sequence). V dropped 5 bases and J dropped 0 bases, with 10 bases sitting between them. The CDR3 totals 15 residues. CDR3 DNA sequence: TGTGCCAGCAGCCTCCCTATTGCAACTAATGAAAAACTGTTTTTT. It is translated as CASSLPIATNEKLFF.

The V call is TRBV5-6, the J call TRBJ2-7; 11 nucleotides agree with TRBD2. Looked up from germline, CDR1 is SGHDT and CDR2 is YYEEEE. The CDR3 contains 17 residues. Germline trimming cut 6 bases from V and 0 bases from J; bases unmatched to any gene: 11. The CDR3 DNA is TGTGCCAGCACCCATCCGGGACTAGCGGATTTCTCCTACGAGCAGTACTTC. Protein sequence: CASTHPGLADFSYEQYF.

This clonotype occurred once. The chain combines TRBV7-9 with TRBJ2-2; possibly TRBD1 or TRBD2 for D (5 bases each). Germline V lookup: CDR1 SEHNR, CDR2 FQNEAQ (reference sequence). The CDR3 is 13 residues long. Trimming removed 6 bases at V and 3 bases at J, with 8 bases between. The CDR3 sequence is CASRGVDTGELFF. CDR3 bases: TGTGCCAGCAGGGGGGTGGACACCGGGGAGCTGTTTTTT.

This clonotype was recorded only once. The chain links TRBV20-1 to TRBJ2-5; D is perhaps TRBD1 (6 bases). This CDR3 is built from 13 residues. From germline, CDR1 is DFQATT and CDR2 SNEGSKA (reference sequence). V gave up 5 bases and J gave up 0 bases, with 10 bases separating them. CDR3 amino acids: CSALGDNQETQYF. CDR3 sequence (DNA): TGCAGTGCTTTGGGGGACAACCAAGAGACCCAGTACTTC.

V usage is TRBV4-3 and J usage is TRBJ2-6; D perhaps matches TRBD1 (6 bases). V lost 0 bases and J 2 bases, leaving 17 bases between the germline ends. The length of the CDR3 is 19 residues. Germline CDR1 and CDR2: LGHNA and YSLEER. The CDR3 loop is CASSQDPAGALAGANVLTF. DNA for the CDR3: TGCGCCAGCAGCCAAGACCCGGCAGGGGCCCTTGCTGGGGCCAACGTCCTGACTTTC.

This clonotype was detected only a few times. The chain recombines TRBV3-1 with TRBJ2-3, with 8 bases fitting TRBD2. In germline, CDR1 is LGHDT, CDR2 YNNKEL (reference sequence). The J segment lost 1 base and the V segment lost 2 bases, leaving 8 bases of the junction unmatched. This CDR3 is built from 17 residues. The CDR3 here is CASSQSTGTSRTDTQYF. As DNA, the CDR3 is TGTGCCAGCAGCCAAAGTACCGGGACTAGTCGCACAGATACGCAGTATTTT.

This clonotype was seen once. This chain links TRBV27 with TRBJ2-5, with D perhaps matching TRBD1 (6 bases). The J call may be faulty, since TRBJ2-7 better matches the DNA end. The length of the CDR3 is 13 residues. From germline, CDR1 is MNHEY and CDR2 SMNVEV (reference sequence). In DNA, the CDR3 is TGTGCCAGCGGGACATCCCCATCTTACGAGCAGTACTTC. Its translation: CASGTSPSYEQYF.

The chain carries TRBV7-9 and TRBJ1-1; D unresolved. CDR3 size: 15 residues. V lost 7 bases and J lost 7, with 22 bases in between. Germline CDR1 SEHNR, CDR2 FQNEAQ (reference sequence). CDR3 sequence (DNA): TGTGCCAGCACCAAGAACCGAGGAGAACCCAATGAAGCTTTCTTT. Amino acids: CASTKNRGEPNEAFF.

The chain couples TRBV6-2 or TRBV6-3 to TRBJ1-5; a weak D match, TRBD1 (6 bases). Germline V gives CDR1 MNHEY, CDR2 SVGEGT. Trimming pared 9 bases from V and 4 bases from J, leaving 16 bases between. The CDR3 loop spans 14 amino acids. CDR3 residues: CASNSGTLNQPQHF. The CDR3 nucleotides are TGTGCCAGTAACTCCGGGACACTTAATCAGCCCCAGCATTTT.

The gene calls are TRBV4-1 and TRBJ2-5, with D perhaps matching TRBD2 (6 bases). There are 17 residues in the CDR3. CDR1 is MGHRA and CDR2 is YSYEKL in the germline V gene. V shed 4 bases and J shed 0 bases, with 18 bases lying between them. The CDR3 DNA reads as TGCGCCAGCAGCCCCCAGGAGACTAGAAAGTACCAAGAGACCCAGTACTTC. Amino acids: CASSPQETRKYQETQYF.

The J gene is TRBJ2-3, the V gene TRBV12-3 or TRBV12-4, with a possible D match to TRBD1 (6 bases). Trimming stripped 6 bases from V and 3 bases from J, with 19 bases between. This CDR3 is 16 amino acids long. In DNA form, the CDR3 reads TGTGCCAGCAGCCCCCAGGGGCCCCTGTCGACAGATACGCAGTATTTT. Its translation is CASSPQGPLSTDTQYF.

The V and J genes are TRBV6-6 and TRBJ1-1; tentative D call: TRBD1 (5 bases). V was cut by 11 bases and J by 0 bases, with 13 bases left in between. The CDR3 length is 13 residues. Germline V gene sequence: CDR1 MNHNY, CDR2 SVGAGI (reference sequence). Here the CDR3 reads CALQTDMNTEAFF. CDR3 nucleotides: TGTGCCCTACAGACAGACATGAACACTGAAGCTTTCTTT.

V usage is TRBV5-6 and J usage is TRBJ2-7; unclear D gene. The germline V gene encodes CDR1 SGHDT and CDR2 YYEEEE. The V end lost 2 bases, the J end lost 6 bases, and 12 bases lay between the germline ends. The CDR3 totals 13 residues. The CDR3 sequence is CASSFYSESEQYF. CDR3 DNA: TGTGCCAGCAGCTTTTACTCAGAATCCGAGCAGTACTTC.

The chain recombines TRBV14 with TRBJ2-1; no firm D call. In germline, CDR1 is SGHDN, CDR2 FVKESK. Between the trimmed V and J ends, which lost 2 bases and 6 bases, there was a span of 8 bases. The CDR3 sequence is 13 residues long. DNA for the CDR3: TGTGCCAGCAGCCAATCCCTGGTCAATGAGCAGTTCTTC. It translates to CASSQSLVNEQFF.

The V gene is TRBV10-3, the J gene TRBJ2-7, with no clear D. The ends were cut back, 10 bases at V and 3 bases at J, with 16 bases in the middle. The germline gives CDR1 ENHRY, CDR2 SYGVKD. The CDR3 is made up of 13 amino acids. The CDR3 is CATSGTKGYEQYF. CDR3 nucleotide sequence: TGTGCCACATCGGGTACAAAGGGCTACGAGCAGTACTTC.

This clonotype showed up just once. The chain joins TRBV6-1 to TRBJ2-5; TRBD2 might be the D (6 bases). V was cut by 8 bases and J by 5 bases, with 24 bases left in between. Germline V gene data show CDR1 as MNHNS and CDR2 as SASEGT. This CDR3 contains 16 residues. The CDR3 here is CASSPRPRGAGETQYF. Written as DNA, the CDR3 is TGTGCCAGCTCCCCTCGTCCGCGGGGTGCAGGGGAGACCCAGTACTTC.

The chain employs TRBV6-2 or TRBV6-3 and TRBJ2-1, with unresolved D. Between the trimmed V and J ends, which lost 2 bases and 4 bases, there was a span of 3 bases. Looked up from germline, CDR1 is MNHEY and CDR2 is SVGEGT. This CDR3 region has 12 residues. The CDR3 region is CASSYEYNEQFF. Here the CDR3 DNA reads TGTGCCAGCAGTTACGAGTACAATGAGCAGTTCTTC.

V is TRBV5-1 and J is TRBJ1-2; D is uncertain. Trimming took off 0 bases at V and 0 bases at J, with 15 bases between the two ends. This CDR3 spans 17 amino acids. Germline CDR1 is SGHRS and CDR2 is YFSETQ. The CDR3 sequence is CASSLGSGRGPNYGYTF. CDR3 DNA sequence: TGCGCCAGCAGCTTGGGATCGGGCCGAGGACCTAACTATGGCTACACCTTC. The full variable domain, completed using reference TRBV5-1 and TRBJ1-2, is KAGVTQTPRYLIKTRGQQVTLSCSPISGHRSVSWYQQTPGQGLQFLFEYFSETQRNKGNFPGRFSGRQFSNSRSEMNVSTLELGDSALYLCASSLGSGRGPNYGYTFGSGTRLTVV.

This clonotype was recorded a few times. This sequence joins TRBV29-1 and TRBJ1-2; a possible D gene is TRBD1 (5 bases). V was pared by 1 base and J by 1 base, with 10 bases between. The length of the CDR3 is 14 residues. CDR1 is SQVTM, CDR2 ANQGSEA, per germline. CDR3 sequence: CSVEAQGVNYGYTF. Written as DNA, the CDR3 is TGCAGCGTTGAAGCCCAGGGCGTTAACTATGGCTACACCTTC.

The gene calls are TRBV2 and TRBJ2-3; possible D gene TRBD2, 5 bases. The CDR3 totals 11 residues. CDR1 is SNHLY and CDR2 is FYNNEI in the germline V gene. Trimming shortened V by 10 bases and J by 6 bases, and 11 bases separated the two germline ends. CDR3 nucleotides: TGTGCCACCGCTAGCAACGATACGCAGTATTTT. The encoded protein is CATASNDTQYF. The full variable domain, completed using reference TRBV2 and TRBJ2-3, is EPEVTQTPSHQVTQMGQEVILRCVPISNHLYFYWYRQILGQKVEFLVSFYNNEISEKSEIFDDQFSVERPDGSNFTLKIRSTKLEDSAMYFCATASNDTQYFGPGTRLTVL.

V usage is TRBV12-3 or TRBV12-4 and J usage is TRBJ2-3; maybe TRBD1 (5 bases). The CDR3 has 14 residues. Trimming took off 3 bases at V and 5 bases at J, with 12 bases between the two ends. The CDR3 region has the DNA TGTGCCAGCAGTTTCCGTCAGGGTCGAGATACGCAGTATTTT. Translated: CASSFRQGRDTQYF.

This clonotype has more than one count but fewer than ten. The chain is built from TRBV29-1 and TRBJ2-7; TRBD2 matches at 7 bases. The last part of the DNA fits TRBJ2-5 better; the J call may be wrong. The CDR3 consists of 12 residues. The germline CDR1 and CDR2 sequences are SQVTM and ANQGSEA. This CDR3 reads CSVKAGIETQYF. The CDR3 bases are TGCAGCGTTAAAGCGGGGATAGAGACCCAGTACTTC.

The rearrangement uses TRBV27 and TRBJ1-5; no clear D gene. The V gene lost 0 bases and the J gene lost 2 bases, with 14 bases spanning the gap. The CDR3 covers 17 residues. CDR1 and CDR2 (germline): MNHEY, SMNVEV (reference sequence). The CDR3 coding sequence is TGTGCCAGCAGTTTATCAGCGGCAAGATGGGGCAATCAGCCCCAGCATTTT. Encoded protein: CASSLSAARWGNQPQHF.

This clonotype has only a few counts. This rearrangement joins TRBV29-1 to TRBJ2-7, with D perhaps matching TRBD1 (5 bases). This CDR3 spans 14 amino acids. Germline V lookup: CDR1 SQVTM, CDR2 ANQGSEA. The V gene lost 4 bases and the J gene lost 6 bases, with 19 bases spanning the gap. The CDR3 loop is CSVGGGHPRGEQYF. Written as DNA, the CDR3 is TGCAGCGTTGGGGGTGGACACCCCCGTGGCGAGCAGTACTTC.

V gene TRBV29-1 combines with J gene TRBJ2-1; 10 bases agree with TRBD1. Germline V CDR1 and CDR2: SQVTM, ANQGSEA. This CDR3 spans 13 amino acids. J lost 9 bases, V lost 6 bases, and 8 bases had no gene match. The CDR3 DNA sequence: TGCAGCGTGGGCCCCCGGGACAGGGGTGAGCAGTTCTTC. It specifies CSVGPRDRGEQFF.

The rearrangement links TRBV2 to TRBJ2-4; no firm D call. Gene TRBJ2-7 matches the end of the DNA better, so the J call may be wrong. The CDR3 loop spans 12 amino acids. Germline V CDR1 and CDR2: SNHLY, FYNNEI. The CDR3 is CASSEVNHEQYF. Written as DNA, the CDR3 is TGTGCCAGCAGTGAGGTCAACCACGAGCAGTACTTC.

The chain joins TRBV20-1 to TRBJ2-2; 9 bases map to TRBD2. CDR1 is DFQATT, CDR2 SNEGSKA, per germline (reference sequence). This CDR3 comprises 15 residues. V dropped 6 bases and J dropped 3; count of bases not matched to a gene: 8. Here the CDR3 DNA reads TGCAGTGCCGATCGGGGACTAGCTCACACCGGGGAGCTGTTTTTT. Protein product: CSADRGLAHTGELFF.

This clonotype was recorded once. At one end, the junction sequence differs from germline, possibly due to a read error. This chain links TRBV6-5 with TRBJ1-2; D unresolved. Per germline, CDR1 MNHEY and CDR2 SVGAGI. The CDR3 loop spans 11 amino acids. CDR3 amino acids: CASNGGYDYTF. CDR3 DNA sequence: TGTGCCAGCAATGGCGGCTATGACTACACCTTC.

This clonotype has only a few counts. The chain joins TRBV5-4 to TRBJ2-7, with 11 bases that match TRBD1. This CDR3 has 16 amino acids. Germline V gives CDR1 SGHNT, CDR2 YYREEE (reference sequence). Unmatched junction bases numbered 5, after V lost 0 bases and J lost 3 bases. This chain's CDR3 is CASSLGSGQGVYEQYF. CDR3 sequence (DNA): TGTGCCAGCAGCTTGGGATCGGGACAGGGGGTCTACGAGCAGTACTTC.